This record concerns one T cell receptor (beta chain) sequence. Its antigen is not known. The CDR3 has 14 amino acids. Trimming cost V 6 bases and J 3 bases, with 11 bases left between them. Germline V gene sequence: CDR1 MNHEY, CDR2 SVGAGI. These data belong to a study of memory CD4+ T cells and cytomegalovirus serostatus. Broader study findings: CMV serostatus prediction reached median AUC 0.95, or 0.91 with US-trained model.

Produced via immunoSEQ multiplex PCR; TCRdb's table is partial and in-frame only. The sample shows about 57,000 clones, around 80% of them seen only once. Single viable CD3+CD4+CD8-CD45RO+ cells were sorted as the memory CD4+ T cells. Positive selection with CD4 microbeads enriched total CD4+ T cells. This TCR was sampled from an adult in good health and CMV-seronegative. The chain couples TRBV6-5 to TRBJ2-2, with unresolved D. Material: memory CD4+ T cells from blood. CDR3 sequence: CASRLKRDTGELFF. CDR3 sequence (DNA): TGTGCCAGCAGACTCAAACGGGACACCGGGGAGCTGTTTTTT.